This TCR beta chain was found in a study of blood T cell repertoires in COVID-19 (dated by TCRdb to between 2020 and 2021). Looking at the study overall: Collaborator samples came from the United States, Italy and Spain and covered acute and convalescent phases of COVID-19. The prospective study material was composed of cDNA or gDNA derived from T cells, B-cell-depleted T cells, or PBMCs. Deeply sampled blood TCRbeta repertoires from subjects exposed to, actively infected with, or recovered from COVID-19 were included in the dataset. Where HLA class I and class II types were available, the types were taken from metadata supplied by the sample provider, not from assay-based typing. The repertoires were released in a freely available public database meant as a resource for research on the immune response to SARS-CoV-2. The samples were drawn from the first 160 participants of the ongoing ImmuneRACE study and from over a thousand subjects provided by 6 global collaborators. Nearly every sample came with metadata listing a de-identified subject ID, COVID-19 status, age in years and sex. Points the paper makes about the study in general: How much clinical and demographic metadata was included differed by source and by participant, and the metadata was provided uncurated.

TCRbeta CDR3 regions were amplified from genomic DNA by means of the immunoSEQ Assay, a bias-controlled multiplex PCR. In the paper's pipeline: Within the assay, amplification of reference gene primers was used to estimate how many nucleated cells each sample contained. To quantify the absolute abundance of each unique TCRbeta CDR3 rearrangement, sequence reads were collapsed and filtered. Productive Simpson clonality was computed per sample as the square root of Simpson's diversity index over productive rearrangements. TCRdb retrieved this table from immuneACCESS and kept in-frame rearrangements only. Not all clones are present; in checked studies, unresolved V genes account for under half, and no reason is known for the remainder. That table is the source of V, J and clone size, and D and trimming were worked out from the DNA. This sample lists 220,000 or so clones; about 88% were detected once. The biggest ten clones account for 10% of the sample.

One collaborating source in Seattle enrolled patients during active infection and followed them longitudinally through the course of disease. Each collaborating institution followed its own protocols to collect whole blood in K2EDTA tubes. For TCRbeta analysis, collaborator samples were shipped as frozen whole blood, as isolated PBMCs, or as DNA extracted from either sample type. Including cysteine and phenylalanine, the CDR3 has 14 amino acids. The read is trimmed to its CDR3 DNA, 42 bases read in frame from base 1. CDR1 SGDLS and CDR2 YYNGEE are derived from the germline V gene. V is cut back by 4 bases and J by 6 bases, with 4 bases in the junction unmatched. Only a few counts were recorded for this clone. Its antigen is currently not known. Base qualities are not recorded, but no much larger clone differs from it by a single base.

This sequence was found in a woman in her 50s with COVID-19, enrolled during active disease. The chain was built from TRBV9 and TRBJ2-2; 9 nucleotides in the junction match TRBD1. Sample: peripheral blood. CDR3 region: CASSTRQGAGELFF. The nucleotide sequence reads TGTGCCAGCAGCACCCGACAGGGGGCCGGGGAGCTGTTTTTT.